This T cell receptor (beta chain) originates from a study of blood T cells in healthy people across ages. Findings and limits, study-wide: Higher diversity, along with more naive CD4+ cells, distinguished long-lived donors from aged donors.

The authors ran a second PCR of roughly 7 to 11 cycles using a sample-barcoded 5' primer and a J-beta primer mix. TCRdb independently ran MiXCR on the 5' RACE reads; one entry per CDR3 protein. The sample lists 730,000 or so distinct CDR3 sequences, 40% to 50% occurring once. Turning to this clonotype: Its antigen is not known.

Per the germline V gene, CDR1 is DFQATT and CDR2 is SNEGSKA (reference sequence). This CDR3 is 13 amino acids long. The V gene end was trimmed by 3 bases and the J gene end by 5 bases; junction bases not matched to a gene: 2. The sequenced sample was blood. The origin of this receptor is a man older than 75 in good health. The chain recombines TRBV20-1 with TRBJ2-5, with TRBD2 identical over 11 bases. CDR3 sequence (DNA): TGCAGTGCTAGTGGGACTAGCGGTGAGACCCAGTACTTC. Its translation: CSASGTSGETQYF.